This T cell receptor (beta chain) originates from a study of spatial heterogeneity in lung cancer. Overall study: Detection of beta-chain sequences consistently exceeded that of alpha-chain sequences. Averaged across combinations, each unique TCR and UMI pairing appeared more than ten times in raw reads, which were uncorrected. Findings and caveats of the study: How many expanded intratumoral alpha and beta TCRs were present tracked the tumor mutation count, which was a count of nonsynonymous mutations.

As for this clonotype: Its antigen is still unknown.

Time point here: sample taken at primary tumor resection. Unsorted tumor, nontumor lung tissue or cryopreserved PBMC supplied the whole RNA. MiXCR, run by TCRdb on the 5' RACE reads, gives a single entry per CDR3 protein. The sample has over 7,500 distinct CDR3 sequences; around 6.3% are singletons. V trimming: 7 bases; J trimming: 4 bases; junction bases outside the gene matches: 7. CDR1 is SGHAT and CDR2 is FQNNGV in the germline V gene. The CDR3 contains 13 residues. J is TRBJ2-7 and V is TRBV11-2; 7 nucleotides match TRBD2. The source was lung tumor tissue, collected at surgery. The clonotype comes from a female donor with early-stage non-small cell lung cancer. CDR3 loop: CASTPGRTYEQYF. CDR3 DNA: TGTGCCAGCACCCCCGGGAGGACATACGAGCAGTACTTC. The full variable domain, in which reference TRBV11-2 and TRBJ2-7 provide the parts outside the CDR3, is EAGVAQSPRYKIIEKRQSVAFWCNPISGHATLYWYQQILGQGPKLLIQFQNNGVVDDSQLPKDRFSAERLKGVDSTLKIQPAKLEDSAVYLCASTPGRTYEQYFGPGTRLTVT.